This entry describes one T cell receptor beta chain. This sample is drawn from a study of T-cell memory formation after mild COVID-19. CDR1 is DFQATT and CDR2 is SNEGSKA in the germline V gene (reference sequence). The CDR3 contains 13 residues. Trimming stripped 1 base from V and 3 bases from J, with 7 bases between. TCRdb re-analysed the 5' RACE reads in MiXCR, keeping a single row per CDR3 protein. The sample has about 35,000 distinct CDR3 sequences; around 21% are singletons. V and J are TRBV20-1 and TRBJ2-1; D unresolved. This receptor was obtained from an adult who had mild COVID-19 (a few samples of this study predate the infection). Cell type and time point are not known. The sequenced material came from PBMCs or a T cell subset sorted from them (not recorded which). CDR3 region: CSARAANYNEQFF. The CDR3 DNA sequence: TGCAGTGCTAGAGCCGCTAACTACAATGAGCAGTTCTTC.